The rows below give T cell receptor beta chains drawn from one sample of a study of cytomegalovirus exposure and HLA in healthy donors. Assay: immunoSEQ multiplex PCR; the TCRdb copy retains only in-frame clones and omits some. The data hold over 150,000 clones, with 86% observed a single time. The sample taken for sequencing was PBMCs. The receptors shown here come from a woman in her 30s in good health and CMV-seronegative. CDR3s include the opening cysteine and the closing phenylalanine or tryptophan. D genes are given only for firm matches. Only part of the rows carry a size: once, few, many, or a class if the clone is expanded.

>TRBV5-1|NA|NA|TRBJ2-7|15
TGCGCCAGCAGCTTGGCAGGGATTACGGGATACGAGCAGTACTTC
CASSLAGITGYEQYF
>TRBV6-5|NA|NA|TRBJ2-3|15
TGTGCCAGCAGTTACTCGAGGGAAAGCACAGATACGCAGTATTTT
CASSYSRESTDTQYF
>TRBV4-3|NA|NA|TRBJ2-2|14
TGCGCCAGCAGCCAAGTGGGAGGATCCGGGGAGCTGTTTTTT
CASSQVGGSGELFF
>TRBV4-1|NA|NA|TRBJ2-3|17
TGCGCCAGCAGCCAAGATGGACGGGGGGCATCAACAGATACGCAGTATTTT
CASSQDGRGASTDTQYF
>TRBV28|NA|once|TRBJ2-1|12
TGTGCCAGCACCACCCCATGGAATGAGCAGTTCTTC
CASTTPWNEQFF
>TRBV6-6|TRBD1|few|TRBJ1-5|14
TGTGCCAGCAGGTCCAGGGACAGGGGGCAGCCCCAGCATTTT
CASRSRDRGQPQHF
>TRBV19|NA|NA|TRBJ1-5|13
TGTGCCAGTAGTCGGACAGATAATCAGCCCCAGCATTTT
CASSRTDNQPQHF
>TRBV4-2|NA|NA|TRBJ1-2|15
TGTGCCAGCAGTCCGCTAGGTGGGGATACCTATGGCTACACCTTC
CASSPLGGDTYGYTF
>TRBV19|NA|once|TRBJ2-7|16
TGTGCCAGTAGTATGGTTTCCCTCCCAAACAACTACGAGCAGTACTTC
CASSMVSLPNNYEQYF
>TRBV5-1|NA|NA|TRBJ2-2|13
TGCGCCAGCAGTTACCCGGACACCGGGGAGCTGTTTTTT
CASSYPDTGELFF
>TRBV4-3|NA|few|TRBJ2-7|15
TGCGCCAGCAGCCAAGAATCTTGGGGATCCTACGAGCAGTACTTC
CASSQESWGSYEQYF
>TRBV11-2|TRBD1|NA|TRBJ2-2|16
TGTGCCAGCAGACGCCCCGGGACAGGGACCACCGGGGAGCTGTTTTTT
CASRRPGTGTTGELFF
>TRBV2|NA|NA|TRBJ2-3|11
TGTGCCAGCAGTTTCTCAGATACGCAGTATTTT
CASSFSDTQYF
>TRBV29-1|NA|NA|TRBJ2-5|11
TGCAGCGTTGTGGGACGGGAGACCCAGTACTTC
CSVVGRETQYF
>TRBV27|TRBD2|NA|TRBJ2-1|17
TGTGCCAGCAGTTCGGGACTAGCGGGAGCCAGGTCCAATGAGCAGTTCTTC
CASSSGLAGARSNEQFF
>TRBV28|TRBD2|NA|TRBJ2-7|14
TGTGCCAGCAGTCTACAGCGGGAGGGCCCCGAGCAGTACTTC
CASSLQREGPEQYF
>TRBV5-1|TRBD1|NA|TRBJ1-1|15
TGCGCCAGCAGCGACCCACAGGGGTTGAACACTGAAGCTTTCTTT
CASSDPQGLNTEAFF
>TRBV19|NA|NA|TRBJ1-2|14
TGTGCCAGTACCCAGGCAGGGGTCGGCTATGGCTACACCTTC
CASTQAGVGYGYTF
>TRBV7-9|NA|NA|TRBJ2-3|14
TGTGCCAGCAGCTTAGGCCAGCGGACAGATACGCAGTATTTT
CASSLGQRTDTQYF
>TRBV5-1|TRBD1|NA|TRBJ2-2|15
TGCGCCAGCAGAAAGGGACAGGAGAACACCGGGGAGCTGTTTTTT
CASRKGQENTGELFF
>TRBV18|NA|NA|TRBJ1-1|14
TGTGCCAGCTCACGACAGGATCAGAACACTGAAGCTTTCTTT
CASSRQDQNTEAFF
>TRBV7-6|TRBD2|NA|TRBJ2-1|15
TGTGCCAGCAGTTCCAGAGCGGGGGGCTACAATGAGCAGTTCTTC
CASSSRAGGYNEQFF
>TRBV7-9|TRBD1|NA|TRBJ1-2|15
TGTGCCAGCAGCAAAAACGGACAGGCTATCTATGGCTACACCTTC
CASSKNGQAIYGYTF
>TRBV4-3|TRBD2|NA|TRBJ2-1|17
TGCGCCAGCAGCCAAGCCGCTAGCGGGGGAAAAAACAATGAGCAGTTCTTC
CASSQAASGGKNNEQFF
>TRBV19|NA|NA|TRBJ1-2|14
TGTGCCAGTAGACCTTCGACGGCTAACTATGGCTACACCTTC
CASRPSTANYGYTF
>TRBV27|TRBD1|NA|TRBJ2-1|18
TGTGCCAGCAGCAAGACAGGGGGTTTGGGCGGGAGAGCTAATGAGCAGTTCTTC
CASSKTGGLGGRANEQFF
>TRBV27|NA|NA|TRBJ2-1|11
TGTGCCAGCAGATTCTACAATGAGCAGTTCTTC
CASRFYNEQFF
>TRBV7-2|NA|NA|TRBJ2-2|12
TGTGCCAGCAGCTTAGCTTTCGGGGAGCTGTTTTTT
CASSLAFGELFF
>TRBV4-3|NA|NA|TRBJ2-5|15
TGCGCCAGCAGCCAAGATACTGGGGGGCAAGAGACCCAGTACTTC
CASSQDTGGQETQYF
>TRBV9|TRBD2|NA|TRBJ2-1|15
TGTGCCAGCAGCCCGGGACTAGCGGTACTCAATGAGCAGTTCTTC
CASSPGLAVLNEQFF
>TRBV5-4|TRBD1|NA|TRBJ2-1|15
TGTGCCAGCAGCGAACAACAGGGGTCCTACAATGAGCAGTTCTTC
CASSEQQGSYNEQFF
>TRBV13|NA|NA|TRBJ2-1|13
TGTGCCAGCAGCTCTCCAGGGTTATGGTCGCAGTTCTTC
CASSSPGLWSQFF
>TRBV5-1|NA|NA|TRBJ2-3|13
TGCGCCAGCAATCGGCAGCAGGCAGATACGCAGTATTTT
CASNRQQADTQYF
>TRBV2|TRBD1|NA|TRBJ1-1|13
TGTGCCAGCAAGGACAGGGAGAACACTGAAGCTTTCTTT
CASKDRENTEAFF
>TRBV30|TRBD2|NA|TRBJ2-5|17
TGTGCCTGGAGTGTTGGTCTAGCGGGAGTCCAGCGGGAGACCCAGTACTTC
CAWSVGLAGVQRETQYF
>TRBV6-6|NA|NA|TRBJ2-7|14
TGTGCCAGCAGTTTCCTCACCGGGGTCGGCGAGCAGTACTTC
CASSFLTGVGEQYF
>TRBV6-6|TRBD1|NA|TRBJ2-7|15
TGTGCCAGCAGACTCGGTACAGGGGCTGTCTACGAGCAGTACTTC
CASRLGTGAVYEQYF
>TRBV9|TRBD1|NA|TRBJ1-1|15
TGTGCCAGCAGCGCTTCGACAGGGATGAAAACTGAAGCTTTCTTT
CASSASTGMKTEAFF
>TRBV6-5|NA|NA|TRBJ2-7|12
TGTGCCAGCAGTTACCAGGGGTACGAGCAGTACTTC
CASSYQGYEQYF
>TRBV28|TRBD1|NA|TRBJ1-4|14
TGTGCCAGCAGTTCCAGGGGGCTGGTTGAAAAACTGTTTTTT
CASSSRGLVEKLFF
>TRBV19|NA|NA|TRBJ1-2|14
TGTGCCAGTAGTCCCATAGGGGACGGCTCTGGCTACACCTTC
CASSPIGDGSGYTF